This passage covers 25 T cell receptor beta chains from one sample sequenced in a study of T cell responses to AZD1222 COVID-19 vaccine. The table came from immunoSEQ multiplex PCR; TCRdb's copy has only in-frame clones and leaves some out. The sample has roughly 140,000 clones; 87% are singletons. The sequencing used peripheral blood, collected 28 days after the second AZD1222 dose. The receptors were sampled from an adult who received the AZD1222 COVID-19 vaccine.

V gene TRBV27 combines with J gene TRBJ1-4; D is unclear. The germline CDR1 and CDR2 sequences are MNHEY and SMNVEV (reference sequence). The CDR3 contains 14 residues. The V gene lost 2 bases and the J gene lost 6 bases, with 10 bases spanning the gap. CDR3 amino acids: CASSLSRTYEKLFF. The CDR3 region has the DNA TGTGCCAGCAGTTTAAGCAGGACTTATGAAAAACTGTTTTTT.

This sequence joins TRBV29-1 and TRBJ2-7; 8 positions agree with TRBD2. Germline V gene lookup returns CDR1 SQVTM and CDR2 ANQGSEA. The CDR3 length is 15 residues. V trimming: 2 bases; J trimming: 6 bases; junction bases outside the gene matches: 12. DNA for the CDR3: TGCAGCGTTGAATATGATAGTAGCGGGGTCGGCGAGCAGTACTTC. Translated: CSVEYDSSGVGEQYF.

V usage is TRBV28 and J usage is TRBJ2-1; D gene ambiguous. Germline V gene data show CDR1 as MDHEN and CDR2 as SYDVKM. This CDR3 has 12 amino acids. The ends were cut back, 6 bases at V and 10 bases at J, with 13 bases in the middle. DNA of the CDR3: TGTGCCAGCAGCCCCTCGGTTTGGGAGCAGTTCTTC. Its protein product is CASSPSVWEQFF.

CDR3 DNA sequence: TGTGCCAGCAAGTTCTTGAGGGCAGGAGAGACCCAGTACTTC. Its translation is CASKFLRAGETQYF. The chain is built from TRBV28 and TRBJ2-5, with D possibly being TRBD2 (5 bases). The CDR3 has 14 amino acids. Germline lookup yields CDR1 MDHEN and CDR2 SYDVKM. Trimming removed 7 bases at V and 4 bases at J, with 16 bases between. Together with reference TRBV28 and TRBJ2-5, the CDR3 gives the full variable domain: DVKVTQSSRYLVKRTGEKVFLECVQDMDHENMFWYRQDPGLGLRLIYFSYDVKMKEKGDIPEGYSVSREKKERFSLILESASTNQTSMYLCASKFLRAGETQYFGPGTRLLVL.

The rearrangement joins TRBV28 to TRBJ1-5; 8 bases agree with TRBD1. J was trimmed by 5 bases and V by 6 bases; bases with no gene match: 12. The CDR3 spans 16 residues. Germline assignment: CDR1 MDHEN and CDR2 SYDVKM. In nucleotides, the CDR3 is TGTGCCAGCAGGTTTATTACAGGGGGTAGGGATCAGCCCCAGCATTTT. It specifies CASRFITGGRDQPQHF.

This sequence joins TRBV11-3 and TRBJ2-3; 16 nucleotides agree with TRBD2. The length of the CDR3 is 19 residues. J was trimmed by 5 bases and V by 5 bases; bases with no gene match: 13. CDR1 and CDR2 (germline): SGHNT, YENEEA. The CDR3 nucleotides read TGTGCCAGCAGCCCGGGACTAGCGGGAGGGTGGCAACCCGGAGATACGCAGTATTTT. Translated: CASSPGLAGGWQPGDTQYF.

V and J are TRBV30 and TRBJ2-3, with 10 nucleotides matching TRBD1. Germline-derived CDR1 and CDR2 are GTSNPN and SVGIG (reference sequence). CDR3 size: 13 residues. CDR3 loop: CAAGTGGTDTQYF. Written as DNA, the CDR3 is TGTGCTGCCGGGACAGGGGGCACAGATACGCAGTATTTT.

This clone has only one observation. CDR3 protein: CASSPLAGYTGELFF. The CDR3 bases are TGTGCCAGCAGCCCACTAGCGGGGTACACCGGGGAGCTGTTTTTT. V gene TRBV9 combines with J gene TRBJ2-2; 10 nucleotides align to TRBD2. Germline values: CDR1 SGDLS, CDR2 YYNGEE. V lost 4 bases, J lost 3 bases, and 3 bases stayed unmatched. This CDR3 region has 15 residues. Looking up the rest from reference TRBV9 and TRBJ2-2 gives the full variable domain: DSGVTQTPKHLITATGQRVTLRCSPRSGDLSVYWYQQSLDQGLQFLIQYYNGEERAKGNILERFSAQQFPDLHSELNLSSLELGDSALYFCASSPLAGYTGELFFGEGSRLTVL.

Concerning this clone: This sample includes further DNA sequences coding for the same CDR3. J is TRBJ2-7 and V is TRBV5-1; 10 bases line up with TRBD2. V shed 0 bases and J 3 bases; nucleotides not matched to a gene: 3. CDR1 is SGHRS and CDR2 is YFSETQ in the germline V gene. The CDR3 is 15 amino acids. The CDR3 sequence: CASSLVTSGNYEQYF. The CDR3 bases are TGCGCCAGCAGCTTGGTAACTAGCGGGAACTACGAGCAGTACTTC.

The V call is TRBV9, the J call TRBJ1-1; D is uncertain. Germline-derived CDR1 and CDR2 are SGDLS and YYNGEE. V was trimmed by 4 bases and J by 6 bases, leaving 13 bases between them. The CDR3 sequence is 13 residues long. CDR3 loop: CASSQSSGAEAFF. The CDR3 DNA sequence: TGTGCCAGCAGCCAGAGTTCAGGAGCTGAAGCTTTCTTT.

For the CDR3, the DNA is TGTGCCAGCAGTTTTGGGTTGACCTATGGCTACACCTTC. Amino acid sequence: CASSFGLTYGYTF. The chain uses TRBV27 and TRBJ1-2; the D is unclear. From germline, CDR1 is MNHEY and CDR2 SMNVEV (reference sequence). The V end was cut by 3 bases, the J end by 4 bases, with 9 bases between. The CDR3 is made up of 13 amino acids.

J is TRBJ1-1 and V is TRBV18, with D possibly matching TRBD1 (6 bases). V was pared by 3 bases and J by 5 bases, with 16 bases between. There are 15 residues in the CDR3. The germline CDR1 and CDR2 sequences are KGHSH and LQKENI. This CDR3 reads CASSPLGRGVTEAFF. The CDR3 coding sequence is TGTGCCAGCTCACCCCTCGGAAGGGGGGTGACTGAAGCTTTCTTT.

The CDR3 bases are TGTGCCAGCAGCCTGCAAGCGGGATTGCAGGATACGCAGTATTTT. Translation gives CASSLQAGLQDTQYF. The chain couples TRBV7-2 to TRBJ2-3; TRBD2 matches 7 bases. Germline V gene sequence: CDR1 SGHTA, CDR2 FQGNSA. Losses at the gene ends were 5 bases for V and 6 bases for J; bases not matched to a gene: 11. This CDR3 has 15 amino acids.

The V call is TRBV30, the J call TRBJ2-3; weak D call: TRBD2 (7 bases). Between the trimmed V and J ends, which lost 1 base and 5 bases, there was a span of 19 bases. Germline CDR1 and CDR2: GTSNPN and SVGIG (reference sequence). The CDR3 contains 16 residues. The CDR3 region is CAWSASWGREQDTQYF. CDR3 sequence (DNA): TGTGCCTGGAGTGCCTCCTGGGGGCGGGAGCAAGATACGCAGTATTTT.

J is TRBJ1-1 and V is TRBV11-2; TRBD1 is a possible D gene (6 bases). V dropped 3 bases and J dropped 8 bases, with 10 bases sitting between them. Germline lookup yields CDR1 SGHAT and CDR2 FQNNGV. The CDR3 spans 12 residues. The CDR3 nucleotides read TGTGCCAGCAGCTTCAAGGGGGTCGAAGCTTTCTTT. Its translation: CASSFKGVEAFF.

V usage is TRBV18 and J usage is TRBJ1-2; D unclear. The V end was cut by 2 bases, the J end by 8 bases, with 12 bases between. The germline V gene encodes CDR1 KGHSH and CDR2 LQKENI. The CDR3 totals 13 residues. The DNA of the CDR3 is TGTGCCAGCTCACCATTAGGAAGCTACGGCTACACCTTC. It is translated as CASSPLGSYGYTF.

This clone was counted only a few times. The genes are TRBV6-1 and TRBJ1-5; D unclear. CDR1 is MNHNS and CDR2 is SASEGT in the germline V gene. The V gene lost 1 base and the J gene lost 6 bases, with 4 bases spanning the gap. This CDR3 region has 12 residues. The CDR3 DNA follows: TGTGCCAGCAGTGAAGGGTCTCAGCCCCAGCATTTT. Its translation: CASSEGSQPQHF.

This clone was seen only a few times. The rearrangement joins TRBV5-1 to TRBJ1-1; 7 bases match TRBD1. V shed 2 bases and J 1 base; nucleotides not matched to a gene: 5. The CDR3 is 15 amino acids. Looked up from germline, CDR1 is SGHRS and CDR2 is YFSETQ. CDR3: CASSFKGTENTEAFF. DNA for the CDR3: TGCGCCAGCAGCTTTAAGGGGACAGAGAACACTGAAGCTTTCTTT.

This sequence joins TRBV4-2 and TRBJ2-4, with unresolved D. The germline V and J ends were trimmed by 1 base and 9 bases, with 7 bases remaining between them. This CDR3 region has 12 residues. Looked up from germline, CDR1 is LGHNA and CDR2 is YNFKEQ. The CDR3 region is CASSQGEGIQYF. CDR3 nucleotide sequence: TGTGCCAGCAGCCAAGGGGAAGGCATTCAGTACTTC.

The chain links TRBV6-2 or TRBV6-3 to TRBJ1-6; D ambiguous. Germline CDR1 is MNHEY and CDR2 is SVGEGT. V lost 5 bases and J lost 2, with 10 bases in between. The CDR3 covers 15 residues. CDR3 sequence (DNA): TGTGCCAGCAGTGCCTCGGGAACCTATAATTCACCCCTCCACTTT. Translated: CASSASGTYNSPLHF.

This clone occurred a few times. The chain employs TRBV28 and TRBJ1-5, with D unclear. The CDR3 extends over 12 amino acids. Germline CDR1 MDHEN, CDR2 SYDVKM. V lost 3 bases and J 6 bases, leaving 6 bases between the germline ends. The CDR3: CASSFYLQPQHF. The DNA of the CDR3 is TGTGCCAGCAGTTTCTACCTTCAGCCCCAGCATTTT.

The rearrangement links TRBV7-9 to TRBJ1-4; D gene unclear. The CDR3 sequence is 17 residues long. The V end lost 6 bases, the J end lost 0 bases, and 17 bases lay between the germline ends. Germline loops: CDR1 SEHNR, CDR2 FQNEAQ (reference sequence). The CDR3 is CASSSIPFFATNEKLFF. The CDR3 coding sequence is TGTGCCAGCAGTTCAATCCCCTTTTTTGCAACTAATGAAAAACTGTTTTTT.

DNA of the CDR3: TGTGCCAGCAGCAAAAGCCCACTCGGGACACAGAGGAAGGCCGTATTGTACGAGCAGTACTTC. Amino acids: CASSKSPLGTQRKAVLYEQYF. The chain is built from TRBV28 and TRBJ2-7, with D perhaps matching TRBD1 (6 bases). This CDR3 contains 21 residues. Germline CDR1 is MDHEN and CDR2 is SYDVKM. V gave up 6 bases and J gave up 4 bases, with 37 bases separating them.

The V gene is TRBV24-1, the J gene TRBJ2-1; 11 bases match TRBD2. This CDR3 contains 17 residues. Germline CDR1 KGHDR, CDR2 SFDVKD. V lost 5 bases and J lost 7; bases outside the gene matches: 12. CDR3 amino acids: CATSGLAGGEGGNEQFF. DNA of the CDR3: TGTGCCACCAGTGGGCTAGCGGGAGGCGAGGGTGGAAATGAGCAGTTCTTC.

This chain joins TRBV19 and TRBJ2-1; 7 nucleotides line up with TRBD1. The germline CDR1 and CDR2 sequences are LNHDA and SQIVND (reference sequence). V gave up 4 bases and J gave up 6 bases; unmatched junction bases: 9. The CDR3 contains 15 residues. Here the CDR3 DNA reads TGTGCCAGTAGTACCGGGACAGCCATCTTCAATGAGCAGTTCTTC. Translating gives CASSTGTAIFNEQFF. The complete variable domain, with remaining parts taken from reference TRBV19 and TRBJ2-1, reads DGGITQSPKYLFRKEGQNVTLSCEQNLNHDAMYWYRQDPGQGLRLIYYSQIVNDFQKGDIAEGYSVSREKKESFPLTVTSAQKNPTAFYLCASSTGTAIFNEQFFGPGTRLTVL.